The 9 T cell receptor beta chains reported below all come from one sample, sequenced in a study of T cell responses to AZD1222 COVID-19 vaccine. TCRdb's copy holds only in-frame clones and misses some; the assay was immunoSEQ multiplex PCR. The table includes approximately 150,000 clones, 90% to 95% detected once. The source material was peripheral blood, sampled 28 days after the second AZD1222 dose. These receptors all come from an adult who received the AZD1222 COVID-19 vaccine.

The gene calls are TRBV11-2 and TRBJ2-1; D assignment may be TRBD1 or TRBD2 (5 bases each). The CDR3 is made up of 16 amino acids. The germline gives CDR1 SGHAT, CDR2 FQNNGV. With 5 bases removed from V and 2 bases from J, the gap between germline ends came to 16 bases. The CDR3 here is CASSPASGPTYNEQFF. CDR3 coding DNA: TGTGCCAGCAGCCCCGCCTCGGGGCCTACCTACAATGAGCAGTTCTTC. The complete variable domain, with remaining parts taken from reference TRBV11-2 and TRBJ2-1, reads EAGVAQSPRYKIIEKRQSVAFWCNPISGHATLYWYQQILGQGPKLLIQFQNNGVVDDSQLPKDRFSAERLKGVDSTLKIQPAKLEDSAVYLCASSPASGPTYNEQFFGPGTRLTVL.

V gene TRBV30 combines with J gene TRBJ1-1; no reliable D call. The CDR3 extends over 11 amino acids. CDR1 is GTSNPN and CDR2 is SVGIG in the germline V gene (reference sequence). V lost 1 base to trimming and J lost 11 bases, with 11 bases between them. CDR3 in amino acids: CAWSGGSLAFF. CDR3 in DNA: TGTGCCTGGAGTGGAGGCAGTCTGGCTTTCTTT.

This clone was observed once. The V gene is TRBV5-4, the J gene TRBJ2-4; D gene ambiguous. CDR3 length: 12 residues. CDR1 is SGHNT, CDR2 YYREEE, per germline (reference sequence). V gave up 0 bases and J gave up 9 bases, with 7 bases separating them. The CDR3 reads CASSLDGSIQYF. CDR3 nucleotide sequence: TGTGCCAGCAGCTTGGACGGAAGCATTCAGTACTTC.

V usage is TRBV19 and J usage is TRBJ1-4; D perhaps matches TRBD1 (5 bases). This CDR3 spans 15 amino acids. Germline CDR1 and CDR2: LNHDA and SQIVND (reference sequence). V lost 6 bases to trimming and J lost 3 bases, with 14 bases between them. This chain's CDR3 is CASRWGNRANEKLFF. The CDR3 region has the DNA TGTGCCAGTAGATGGGGGAATCGGGCTAATGAAAAACTGTTTTTT.

This sequence joins TRBV4-1 and TRBJ2-7; a possible D gene is TRBD2 (5 bases). The CDR3 covers 15 residues. Germline CDR1 and CDR2: MGHRA and YSYEKL. V dropped 8 bases and J dropped 3 bases, with 20 bases sitting between them. The CDR3 nucleotides read TGCGCCAGCGCTTCGGTTGTAAGCGGACTCTACGAGCAGTACTTC. It yields the protein CASASVVSGLYEQYF.

This clone is a singleton in its sample. The chain carries TRBV7-9 and TRBJ2-3, with D perhaps TRBD1 (6 bases). CDR3 length equals 12 residues. From germline, CDR1 is SEHNR and CDR2 FQNEAQ (reference sequence). V was clipped by 0 bases and J by 10 bases, with 8 bases between them. CDR3 sequence (DNA): TGTGCCAGCAGCTTAGCAGGACAGCCGCAGTATTTT. Amino acid sequence: CASSLAGQPQYF.

Here the CDR3 DNA reads TGTGCCTGGAGTGTAGCGGGAAAACTGTTTTTT. Amino acids: CAWSVAGKLFF. This chain uses TRBV30 with TRBJ1-4, with D hard to call. V shed 0 bases and J shed 10 bases, with 6 bases lying between them. This CDR3 contains 11 residues. Germline V CDR1 and CDR2: GTSNPN, SVGIG (reference sequence).

This chain joins TRBV24-1 and TRBJ1-2; D not certain. The ends were cut back, 4 bases at V and 2 bases at J, with 4 bases in the middle. This CDR3 contains 12 residues. The germline V gene encodes CDR1 KGHDR and CDR2 SFDVKD. CDR3 coding DNA: TGTGCCACCAGTGACAGGAACTATGGCTACACCTTC. Translated, it gives CATSDRNYGYTF.

The rearrangement links TRBV30 to TRBJ2-1; the match to TRBD2 covers 9 bases. CDR1 is GTSNPN and CDR2 is SVGIG in the germline V gene (reference sequence). Unmatched junction bases numbered 2, after V lost 0 bases and J lost 2 bases. CDR3 length: 15 residues. CDR3 DNA: TGTGCCTGGAGTGTCTCTAGCGGGGCCTACAATGAGCAGTTCTTC. Translation: CAWSVSSGAYNEQFF.